The entry below describes one T cell receptor beta chain. This clonotype came up many times. What this receptor recognizes is not known. Per-base qualities were not stored, and no clone one base away is much larger. Library generation was performed with 5' RACE. Reads for this sample came from a NextSeq 500. The TCR library protocol attached a unique molecular identifier to each TCR cDNA molecule to allow correction of PCR and sequencing errors. Under the source paper's analysis protocol: TCR identification, UMI-based error correction and CDR3 extraction were performed with Decombinator tools. Expanded TCRs were defined as those above a frequency of 2 per 1,000, corresponding to the top 1% of the tumor frequency distribution. Renyi diversity was calculated using the R vegan package after each repertoire was subsampled 100 times to 5,000 TCRs. CDR3 similarity networks were built from amino acid triplet string-kernel similarity, with CDR3s being connected when pairwise similarity was above 0.82. TCRdb reanalyzed the raw reads on its own, using fastp at Q25 for trimming and MiXCR for clone calling, and kept in-frame beta chains. For every CDR3 protein sequence, its rows merge into one entry that carries the most common genes and DNA. These V and J calls originate from TCRdb's pipeline instead of the authors' own analysis. For this sample the table gives more than 60,000 distinct CDR3 sequences, of which about 6.6% were detected only once. The ten largest make up around 15% of the sample.

The data were obtained in a study of spatial heterogeneity in lung cancer (dated by TCRdb to between 2018 and 2020). Regarding the complete study: Beta-chain transcripts were consistently detected in greater numbers than alpha-chain transcripts, which likely reflected higher beta-chain transcript abundance. In the raw uncorrected reads, each unique combination of TCR and UMI appeared on average more than ten times. The study quantitatively compared TCR alpha and beta repertoires across multiple tumor regions, matched nontumor lung and blood in non-small cell lung cancer. Nonsynonymous mutation counts, determined by whole-exome sequencing of tumor tissue, were related to TCR repertoire features. Both alpha and beta chains were TCR-sequenced in 200 to 250 tumor regions, roughly 70 matched nontumor lung samples and some 50 PBMC samples obtained at surgery. On the study overall, not on this receptor specifically: Ubiquitous expanded tumor TCRs showed up in blood more often at tumor resection than at routine follow-up. Additional single-cell paired TCR alpha and beta sequencing was considered necessary to confirm, at a functional level, the hypothesis that regional TCRs recognize regional mutations.

The time point label here, explained by the study, means: sample taken at primary tumor resection. Donors were around 69 patients with early-stage, untreated non-small cell lung cancer from the lung TRACERx cohort. Without any cell sorting, TCR sequencing was performed on whole RNA extracted either from tumor and nontumor lung tissue or from cryopreserved PBMC samples. A patient was chosen for TCR sequencing only when enough RNA was available from at least two tumor regions. The CDR3 has 15 amino acids, counting the end cysteine and phenylalanine. Left in the record is the CDR3 DNA by itself, 45 bases read in frame from the first base. For CDR1 and CDR2, the germline V gene lists SGHRS and YFSETQ. The junction shows trimming of 4 bases on V and 0 bases on J, and the gene matches do not reach 5 bases of it.

The clonotype comes from a female donor with early-stage non-small cell lung cancer. The rearrangement joined TRBV5-1 to TRBJ2-3, with 7 central nucleotides matching TRBD2. The material sequenced was PBMCs, taken at surgery. For the CDR3, the sequence is CASSRGETSTDTQYF. The DNA sequence follows: TGCGCCAGCAGCCGGGGGGAGACTAGCACAGATACGCAGTATTTT.